This TCR beta chain was captured by sequencing in a study of T cell responses to AZD1222 COVID-19 vaccine. The ends lost 3 bases at V and 1 base at J; junction bases unmatched: 8. The CDR3 runs 16 residues. Germline V gene lookup returns CDR1 SGHDT and CDR2 YYEEEE. TCRdb keeps only in-frame clones here, not all; method: immunoSEQ multiplex PCR. Here the sample spans about 98,000 clones, around 86% being singletons. This chain connects TRBV5-6 to TRBJ2-3; 7 positions match TRBD1. This TCR was sampled from an adult in good health. This material consisted of peripheral blood, taken on day 0 of AZD1222 vaccination. The CDR3 DNA reads TGTGCCAGCAGCTATATGACAGGGAGAGGCACAGATACGCAGTATTTT. Its protein product is CASSYMTGRGTDTQYF.